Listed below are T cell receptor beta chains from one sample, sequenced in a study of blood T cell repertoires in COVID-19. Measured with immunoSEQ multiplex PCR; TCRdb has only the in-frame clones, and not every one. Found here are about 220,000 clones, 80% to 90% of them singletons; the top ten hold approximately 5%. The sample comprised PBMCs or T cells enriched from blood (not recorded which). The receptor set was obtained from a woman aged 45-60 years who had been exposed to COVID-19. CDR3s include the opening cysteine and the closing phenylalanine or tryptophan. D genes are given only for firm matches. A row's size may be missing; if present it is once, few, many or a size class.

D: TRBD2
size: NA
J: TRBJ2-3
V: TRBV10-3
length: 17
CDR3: CAISESQRGAARDTQYF
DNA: TGTGCCATCAGTGAGTCCCAGCGGGGGGCCGCACGGGATACGCAGTATTTT

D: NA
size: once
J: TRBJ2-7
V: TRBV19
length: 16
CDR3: CASSPSFRGLNYEQYF
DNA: TGTGCCAGTAGTCCCTCGTTCCGGGGACTGAACTACGAGCAGTACTTC

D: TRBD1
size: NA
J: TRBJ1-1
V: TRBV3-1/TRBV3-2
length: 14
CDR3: CASSPTGSFTEAFF
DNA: TGTGCCAGCAGCCCGACAGGGAGTTTTACTGAAGCTTTCTTT

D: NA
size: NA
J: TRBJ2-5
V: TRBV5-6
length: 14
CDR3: CASSLAAAGETQYF
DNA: TGTGCCAGCAGCTTGGCCGCGGCGGGGGAGACCCAGTACTTC

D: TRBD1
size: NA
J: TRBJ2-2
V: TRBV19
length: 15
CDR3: CASSHPTGGGGELFF
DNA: TGTGCCAGTAGTCACCCGACAGGGGGAGGCGGGGAGCTGTTTTTT

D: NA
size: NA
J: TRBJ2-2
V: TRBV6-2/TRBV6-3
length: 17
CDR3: CASSALRRGPRPGELFF
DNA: TGTGCCAGCAGTGCCCTACGCAGGGGTCCCCGTCCCGGGGAGCTGTTTTTT

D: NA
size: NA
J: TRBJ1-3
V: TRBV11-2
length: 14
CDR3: CASSFRISGNTIYF
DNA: TGTGCCAGCAGCTTCAGAATCTCTGGAAACACCATATATTTT

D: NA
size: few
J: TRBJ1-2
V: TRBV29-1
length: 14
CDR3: CSVEDRQGLYGYTF
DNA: TGCAGCGTTGAAGATCGGCAGGGCCTCTATGGCTACACCTTC

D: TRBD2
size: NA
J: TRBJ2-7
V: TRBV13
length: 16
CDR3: CASSLPPAGGPAEQYF
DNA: TGTGCCAGCAGCCTCCCTCCAGCGGGGGGGCCGGCCGAGCAGTACTTC

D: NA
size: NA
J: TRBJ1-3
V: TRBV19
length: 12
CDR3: CASLNRANTIYF
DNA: TGTGCCAGTCTCAACAGGGCAAACACCATATATTTT

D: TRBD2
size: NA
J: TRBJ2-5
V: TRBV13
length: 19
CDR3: CASSSPVGTSGARVETQYF
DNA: TGTGCCAGCAGCTCTCCTGTTGGGACTAGCGGGGCCAGGGTGGAGACCCAGTACTTC

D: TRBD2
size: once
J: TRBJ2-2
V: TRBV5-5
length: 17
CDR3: CASSRASGGAGTGELFF
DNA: TGTGCCAGCAGCCGGGCTAGCGGGGGGGCGGGCACCGGGGAGCTGTTTTTT

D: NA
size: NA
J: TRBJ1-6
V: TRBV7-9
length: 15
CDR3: CASSGGGLYNSPLHF
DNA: TGTGCCAGCAGCGGGGGAGGGCTATATAATTCACCCCTCCACTTT

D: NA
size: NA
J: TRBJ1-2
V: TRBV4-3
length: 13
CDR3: CASSQERTDGYTF
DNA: TGCGCCAGCAGCCAAGAAAGGACAGATGGCTACACCTTC

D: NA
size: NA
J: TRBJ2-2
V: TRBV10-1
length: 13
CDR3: CASSPSNTGELFF
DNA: TGCGCCAGCTCCCCCTCGAACACCGGGGAGCTGTTTTTT

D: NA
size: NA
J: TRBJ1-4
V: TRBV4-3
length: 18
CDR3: CASSQDTSRGDIYEKLFF
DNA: TGCGCCAGCAGCCAAGATACCTCCCGGGGGGACATTTATGAAAAACTGTTTTTT

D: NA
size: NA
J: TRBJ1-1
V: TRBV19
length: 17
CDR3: CASSITGLTRGNTEAFF
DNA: TGTGCCAGTAGTATCACGGGACTCACAAGAGGGAACACTGAAGCTTTCTTT

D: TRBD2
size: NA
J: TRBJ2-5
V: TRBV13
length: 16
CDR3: CASSMTSGGPQETQYF
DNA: TGTGCCAGCAGCATGACTAGCGGGGGCCCACAAGAGACCCAGTACTTC

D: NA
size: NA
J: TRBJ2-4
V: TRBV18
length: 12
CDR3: CASSPKGDIQYF
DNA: TGTGCCAGCTCTCCTAAAGGGGACATTCAGTACTTC

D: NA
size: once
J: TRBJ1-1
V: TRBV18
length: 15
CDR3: CASSGSFAGNTEAFF
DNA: TGTGCCAGCTCAGGTTCGTTCGCGGGGAACACTGAAGCTTTCTTT

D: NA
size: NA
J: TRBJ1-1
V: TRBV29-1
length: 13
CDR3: CSVYRTFNTEAFF
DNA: TGCAGCGTATACAGAACCTTTAACACTGAAGCTTTCTTT

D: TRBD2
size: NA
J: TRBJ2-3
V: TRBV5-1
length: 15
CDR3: CASSLSGERTDTQYF
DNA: TGCGCCAGCAGCCTTAGCGGGGAGCGCACAGATACGCAGTATTTT

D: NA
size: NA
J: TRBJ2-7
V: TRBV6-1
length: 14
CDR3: CASSELRQTYEQYF
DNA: TGTGCCAGCAGTGAACTTCGACAGACCTACGAGCAGTACTTC

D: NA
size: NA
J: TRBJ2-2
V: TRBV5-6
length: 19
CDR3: CASSLEGPVRDTNTGELFF
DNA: TGTGCCAGCAGCTTGGAGGGGCCAGTCCGGGACACTAACACCGGGGAGCTGTTTTTT

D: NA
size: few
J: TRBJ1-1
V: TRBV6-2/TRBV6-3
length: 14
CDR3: CASSPSYSSQGAFF
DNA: TGTGCCAGCAGTCCCTCCTATAGTTCTCAGGGAGCTTTCTTT

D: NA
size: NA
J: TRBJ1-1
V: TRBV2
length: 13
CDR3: CASSERENTEAFF
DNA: TGTGCCAGCAGTGAGCGGGAGAACACTGAAGCTTTCTTT

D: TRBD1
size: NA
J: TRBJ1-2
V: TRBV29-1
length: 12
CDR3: CSVQTGVGGYTF
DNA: TGCAGCGTCCAAACAGGGGTAGGAGGCTACACCTTC

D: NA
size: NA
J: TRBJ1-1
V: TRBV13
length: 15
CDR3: CASSLGSQPNTEAFF
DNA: TGTGCCAGCAGCTTAGGTAGCCAGCCGAACACTGAAGCTTTCTTT

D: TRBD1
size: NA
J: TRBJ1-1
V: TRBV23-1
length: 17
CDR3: CAYPATGTGDLNTEAFF
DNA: TGCGCCTATCCCGCCACCGGGACAGGGGATTTGAACACTGAAGCTTTCTTT

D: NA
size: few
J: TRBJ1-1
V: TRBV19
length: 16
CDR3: CASSTPGGRGGTEAFF
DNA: TGTGCCAGTAGCACCCCGGGCGGGCGCGGGGGTACTGAAGCTTTCTTT

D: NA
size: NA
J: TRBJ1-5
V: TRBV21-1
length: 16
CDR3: CASTTNSGVCNQPQHF
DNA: TGTGCCAGCACCACAAATTCGGGGGTATGCAATCAGCCCCAGCATTTT

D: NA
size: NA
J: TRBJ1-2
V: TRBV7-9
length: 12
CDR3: CASSLTVEGYTF
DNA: TGTGCCAGCAGCTTGACAGTGGAAGGCTACACCTTC

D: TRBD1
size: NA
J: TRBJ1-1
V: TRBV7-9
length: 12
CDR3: CASSLAQGGAFF
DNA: TGTGCCAGCAGCTTAGCGCAGGGGGGAGCTTTCTTT

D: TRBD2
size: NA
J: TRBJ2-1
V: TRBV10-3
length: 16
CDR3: CAISDERGSSYNEQFF
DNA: TGTGCCATCAGTGACGAGCGGGGAAGCTCCTACAATGAGCAGTTCTTC

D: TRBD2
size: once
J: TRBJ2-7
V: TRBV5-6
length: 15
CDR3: CASSVLAGGPGEQYF
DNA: TGTGCCAGCAGCGTACTAGCGGGGGGGCCTGGCGAGCAGTACTTC

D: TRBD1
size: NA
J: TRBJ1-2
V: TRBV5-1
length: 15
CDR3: CASSWGDSANYGYTF
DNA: TGCGCCAGCAGCTGGGGGGACAGTGCTAACTATGGCTACACCTTC

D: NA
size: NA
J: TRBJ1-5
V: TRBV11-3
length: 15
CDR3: CASSLQGTRIEPQHF
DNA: TGTGCCAGCAGCCTACAGGGTACGAGGATTGAGCCCCAGCATTTT

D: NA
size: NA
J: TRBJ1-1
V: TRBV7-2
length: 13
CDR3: CASSLGPPGEAFF
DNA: TGTGCCAGCAGCTTAGGGCCCCCGGGTGAAGCTTTCTTT

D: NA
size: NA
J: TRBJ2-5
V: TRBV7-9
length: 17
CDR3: CASSSLPGQYEGETQYF
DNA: TGTGCCAGCAGCTCGCTTCCAGGACAGTATGAAGGGGAGACCCAGTACTTC

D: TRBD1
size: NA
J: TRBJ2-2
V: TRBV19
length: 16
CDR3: CASTPSTGSLPGELFF
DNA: TGTGCCAGTACACCTTCGACAGGGTCCTTACCCGGGGAGCTGTTTTTT

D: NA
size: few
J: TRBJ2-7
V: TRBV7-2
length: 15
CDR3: CASSLSSALSYEQYF
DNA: TGTGCCAGCAGCTTGTCTAGCGCCCTCTCCTACGAGCAGTACTTC

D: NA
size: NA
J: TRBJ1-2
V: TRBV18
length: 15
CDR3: CASSDRTIKVGGYTF
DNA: TGTGCCAGCTCGGACAGAACTATAAAGGTCGGTGGCTACACCTTC

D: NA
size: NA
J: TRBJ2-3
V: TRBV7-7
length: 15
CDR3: CASSPSTGEGDTQYF
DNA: TGTGCCAGCAGCCCTTCTACGGGGGAAGGGGATACGCAGTATTTT

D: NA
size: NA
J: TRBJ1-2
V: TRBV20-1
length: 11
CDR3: CSAYDSYGYTF
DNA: TGCAGTGCTTACGACAGCTATGGCTACACCTTC

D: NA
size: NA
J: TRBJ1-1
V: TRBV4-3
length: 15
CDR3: CASSQDLGANTEAFF
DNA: TGCGCCAGCAGCCAAGATCTAGGAGCGAACACTGAAGCTTTCTTT

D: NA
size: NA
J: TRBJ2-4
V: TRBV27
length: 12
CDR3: CASSFGGGIQYF
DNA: TGTGCCAGCAGTTTCGGGGGAGGCATTCAGTACTTC

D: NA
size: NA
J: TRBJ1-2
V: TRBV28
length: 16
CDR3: CASSLPQGTLNYGYTF
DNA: TGTGCCAGCAGTTTACCCCAGGGGACCCTTAACTATGGCTACACCTTC

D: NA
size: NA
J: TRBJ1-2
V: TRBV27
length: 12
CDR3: CASRADRYGYTF
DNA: TGTGCCAGCAGGGCCGACAGATATGGCTACACCTTC

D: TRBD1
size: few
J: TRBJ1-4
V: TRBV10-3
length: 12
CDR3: CAISEGQGKLFF
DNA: TGTGCCATCAGTGAGGGACAGGGAAAACTGTTTTTT

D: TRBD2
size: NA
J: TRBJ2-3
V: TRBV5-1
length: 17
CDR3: CASSHQPSSAGADTQYF
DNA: TGCGCCAGCAGCCACCAACCTTCTAGCGCGGGGGCAGATACGCAGTATTTT

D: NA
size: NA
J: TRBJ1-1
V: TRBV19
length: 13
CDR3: CASSRVMNTEAFF
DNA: TGTGCCAGTAGCAGGGTGATGAACACTGAAGCTTTCTTT

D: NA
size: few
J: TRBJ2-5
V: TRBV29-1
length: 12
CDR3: CSDGPNQETQYF
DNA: TGCAGCGATGGGCCGAACCAAGAGACCCAGTACTTC

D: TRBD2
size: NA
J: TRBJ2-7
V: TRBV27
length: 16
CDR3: CASSPTLAGGPYEQYF
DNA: TGTGCCAGCAGTCCCACTCTAGCGGGGGGCCCCTACGAGCAGTACTTC

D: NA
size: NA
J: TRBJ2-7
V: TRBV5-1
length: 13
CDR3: CASSLAQSYEQYF
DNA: TGCGCCAGCAGCTTGGCTCAGTCCTACGAGCAGTACTTC

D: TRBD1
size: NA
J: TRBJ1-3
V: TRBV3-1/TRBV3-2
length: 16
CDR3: CASSQGVRGPGNTIYF
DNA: TGTGCCAGCAGCCAAGGGGTCAGGGGGCCTGGAAACACCATATATTTT

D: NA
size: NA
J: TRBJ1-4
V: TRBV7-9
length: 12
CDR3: CASKSEAEKLFF
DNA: TGTGCCAGCAAATCGGAGGCTGAAAAACTGTTTTTT

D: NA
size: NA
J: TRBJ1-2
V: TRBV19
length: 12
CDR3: CASSIVGGGYTF
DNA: TGTGCCAGTAGTATAGTAGGGGGAGGCTACACCTTC

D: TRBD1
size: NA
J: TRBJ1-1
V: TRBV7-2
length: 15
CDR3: CASSLGPGGYTEAFF
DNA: TGTGCCAGCAGCTTAGGCCCAGGGGGGTACACTGAAGCTTTCTTT